These T cell receptor beta chains were read from a single sample in a study of blood T cell repertoires in COVID-19. The data were produced by immunoSEQ multiplex PCR, yet TCRdb's version contains in-frame clones alone and is incomplete. The sample records about 42,000 clones, 70% to 90% being singletons. Sequencing was carried out using peripheral blood. These receptors were taken from a woman in her 70s in a cohort sampled during active COVID-19. The CDR3 runs from the conserved cysteine through the conserved F or W. Fields, in order: CDR3 protein, CDR3 DNA, J gene, clone size, D gene, V gene. D genes are given only for firm matches. For some rows the clone size is stated as once, few or many, or as a class when expanded; others skip it.

CASSEIPSAGANVLTF	TGTGCCAGCAGTGAAATTCCCTCCGCTGGGGCCAACGTCCTGACTTTC	TRBJ2-6	NA	NA	TRBV2
CSGDLGEDTIYF	TGCAGCGGGGACTTGGGGGAAGACACCATATATTTT	TRBJ1-3	NA	NA	TRBV29-1
CASSHAGTYGYTF	TGTGCCAGCAGCCACGCCGGGACATACGGCTACACCTTC	TRBJ1-2	NA	NA	TRBV14
CASSTQGRYGYTF	TGTGCCAGTAGTACACAGGGACGCTATGGCTACACCTTC	TRBJ1-2	NA	NA	TRBV19
CASSPPPGTGFGNTIYF	TGTGCCAGCAGCCCGCCCCCCGGGACAGGGTTTGGAAACACCATATATTTT	TRBJ1-3	NA	TRBD1	TRBV28
CASVGAGGYRGYVLETQYF	TGTGCCAGCGTAGGGGCAGGGGGGTATAGAGGTTATGTGTTGGAGACCCAGTACTTC	TRBJ2-5	NA	NA	TRBV21-1
CASSRGFRGGYTF	TGTGCCAGCAGTCGAGGGTTCCGGGGGGGCTACACCTTC	TRBJ1-2	NA	NA	TRBV28
CASSPQTGSYQPQHF	TGTGCCAGCAGTCCGCAGACGGGGTCCTATCAGCCCCAGCATTTT	TRBJ1-5	NA	NA	TRBV27
CASSPGTVPYEQYF	TGTGCCAGCAGTCCCGGGACAGTCCCCTACGAGCAGTACTTC	TRBJ2-7	NA	TRBD1	TRBV2
CASSPPSGSTEAFF	TGTGCCAGCTCACCACCGTCCGGGAGCACTGAAGCTTTCTTT	TRBJ1-1	NA	NA	TRBV18
CASSQDLTGVDGELFF	TGCGCCAGCAGCCAAGATCTAACAGGGGTAGACGGGGAGCTGTTTTTT	TRBJ2-2	NA	TRBD1	TRBV4-3
CASSPRGQSNEKLFF	TGTGCCAGCTCACCACGGGGGCAGAGTAATGAAAAACTGTTTTTT	TRBJ1-4	NA	NA	TRBV18
CASSPSSYNEQFF	TGTGCCAGCAGTCCCAGCTCCTACAATGAGCAGTTCTTC	TRBJ2-1	NA	NA	TRBV12-3/TRBV12-4
CASSKTGAGEKLFF	TGTGCCAGCAGCAAGACAGGGGCGGGAGAAAAACTGTTTTTT	TRBJ1-4	NA	TRBD1	TRBV25-1
CASSQQGANEQYF	TGTGCCAGCAGCCAACAGGGGGCCAACGAGCAGTACTTC	TRBJ2-7	NA	TRBD1	TRBV7-9
CASSLGSQETQYF	TGTGCCAGCAGCTTAGGTAGCCAAGAGACCCAGTACTTC	TRBJ2-5	NA	NA	TRBV11-2
CASSLQRRETQYF	TGTGCCAGCAGCTTACAGCGGCGGGAGACCCAGTACTTC	TRBJ2-5	NA	NA	TRBV7-2
CASSQGPLSTSGAPVIYEQYF	TGTGCCAGCAGCCAAGGCCCTTTATCGACTAGCGGGGCCCCCGTCATCTACGAGCAGTACTTC	TRBJ2-7	NA	TRBD2	TRBV3-1/TRBV3-2
CASSLPGTGEGGYTF	TGTGCCAGCAGTCTACCCGGGACAGGGGAGGGTGGCTACACCTTC	TRBJ1-2	once	TRBD1	TRBV28
CASSLDFFPGTEAFF	TGTGCCAGCAGCTTGGATTTTTTTCCGGGGACTGAAGCTTTCTTT	TRBJ1-1	NA	NA	TRBV5-4
CASSATDRVYSNQPQHF	TGTGCCAGCAGTGCCACCGACAGGGTCTATAGCAATCAGCCCCAGCATTTT	TRBJ1-5	NA	TRBD1	TRBV9
CASSSTLNTEAFF	TGTGCCAGCAGCTCGACACTGAACACTGAAGCTTTCTTT	TRBJ1-1	NA	NA	TRBV11-3
CASSGGGGGLNEQFF	TGTGCCAGCAGTGGCGGGGGCGGGGGGTTGAATGAGCAGTTCTTC	TRBJ2-1	NA	TRBD2	TRBV5-4
CASSYHGVSGNTIYF	TGTGCCAGCAGTTACCACGGGGTATCTGGAAACACCATATATTTT	TRBJ1-3	NA	NA	TRBV6-5
CASSETPSGGLVEQFF	TGTGCCAGCAGCGAGACCCCTAGCGGGGGATTAGTTGAGCAGTTCTTC	TRBJ2-1	NA	TRBD2	TRBV3-1/TRBV3-2
CASSVRGSGTDTQYF	TGTGCCAGCAGTGTTCGCGGGAGCGGGACAGATACGCAGTATTTT	TRBJ2-3	NA	TRBD2	TRBV25-1
CASSPTGSGNTIYF	TGCGCCAGCAGCCCCACAGGGAGCGGAAACACCATATATTTT	TRBJ1-3	NA	NA	TRBV5-1
CATSDTVGYEQYF	TGTGCCACCAGTGATACAGTAGGCTACGAGCAGTACTTC	TRBJ2-7	NA	NA	TRBV24-1